Listed below are T cell receptor beta chains from one sample, sequenced in a study of cytomegalovirus exposure and HLA in healthy donors. Sequenced by immunoSEQ multiplex PCR; TCRdb stores in-frame clones only, minus some. The sample gives 75,000 to 100,000 clones, about four fifths of which show up once; around 5.2% is in the top ten. Sequencing was carried out using PBMCs. These receptors originate from a middle-aged man in good health and CMV-seropositive. CDR3s include the opening cysteine and the closing phenylalanine or tryptophan. The D gene is left open where the match is weak. Clone size appears in some rows only: once, few, many, or a class for an expanded clone.

cdr3_nt	cdr3_aa	clone_size	j_call	d_call	v_call
TGTGCCAGCAGCGCGAACCCCAACTCCAGGGGTAGGACTGAAGCTTTCTTT	CASSANPNSRGRTEAFF	few	TRBJ1-1	NA	TRBV9
TGTGCCAGCAGTCTGACCCAGCGGACTGAAGCTTTCTTT	CASSLTQRTEAFF	NA	TRBJ1-1	NA	TRBV6-1
TGTGCCAGCTCACCAGCTGACAAACAGGCCCAGTACTTC	CASSPADKQAQYF	NA	TRBJ2-5	NA	TRBV18
TGTGCCATCAGTGATTTTGGGCCCAATTCACCCCTCCACTTT	CAISDFGPNSPLHF	NA	TRBJ1-6	NA	TRBV10-3
TGTGCCAGCAGTTCGAGTAGAGGGAATTCACCCCTCCACTTT	CASSSSRGNSPLHF	once	TRBJ1-6	NA	TRBV28
TGTTCCAGCAGCTCCTCCGGTTGGGTGAGGTACACCGGGGAGCTGTTTTTT	CSSSSSGWVRYTGELFF	NA	TRBJ2-2	NA	TRBV7-9
TGTGCCAGCAGCCCTCGACAGAATTCACCCCTCCACTTT	CASSPRQNSPLHF	NA	TRBJ1-6	NA	TRBV7-2
TGCGCCAGCAGCTTGGTACAGGGGTCTGGAAACACCATATATTTT	CASSLVQGSGNTIYF	NA	TRBJ1-3	TRBD1	TRBV5-1
TGTGCCACCTCCCTAGCGGGGGACCTTTACGAGCAGTACTTC	CATSLAGDLYEQYF	NA	TRBJ2-7	TRBD2	TRBV10-3
TGTGCCAGCAGGAGCTATGGCTACACCTTC	CASRSYGYTF	NA	TRBJ1-2	NA	TRBV2
TGTGCCATCAGTCTCCAGGGGGCGGCCGGAATACAGTTCTTC	CAISLQGAAGIQFF	NA	TRBJ2-1	TRBD1	TRBV10-3
TGTGCCAGCAGCTCCGATCCGGGACACCTTTCGAACACCGGGGAGCTGTTTTTT	CASSSDPGHLSNTGELFF	NA	TRBJ2-2	NA	TRBV5-4
TGTGCCAGCAGTCCCCTGGGACAGTCAGGAGAAAAACTGTTTTTT	CASSPLGQSGEKLFF	NA	TRBJ1-4	TRBD1	TRBV6-5
TGTGCCAGCAGTCTAAGCTCCTACGAGCAGTACTTC	CASSLSSYEQYF	NA	TRBJ2-7	NA	TRBV28
TGTGCCAGCAGCGTAGCTGGTGGGAGTAGGTACGAGCAGTACTTC	CASSVAGGSRYEQYF	NA	TRBJ2-7	NA	TRBV9
TGCGCCAGCAGCTTCGTTTGGACTAGCGGGAGAGGGGAGCTGTTTTTT	CASSFVWTSGRGELFF	NA	TRBJ2-2	TRBD2	TRBV5-1
TGTGCCAGCAGGATGGGACAGGCGGGGGAGCAGTACTTC	CASRMGQAGEQYF	NA	TRBJ2-7	TRBD1	TRBV6-5
TGCGCCAGCAGCTTGGGGGCGGGGGAGGTGAATCAGCCCCAGCATTTT	CASSLGAGEVNQPQHF	medium-sized	TRBJ1-5	NA	TRBV5-1
TGTGCCAGCAGTGTCGGTGGCAATCAGCCCCAGCATTTT	CASSVGGNQPQHF	NA	TRBJ1-5	NA	TRBV6-4
TGTGCCAGCAGCTCCACATCAACCGCGGGGTCCGTCAGCAATCAGCCCCAGCATTTT	CASSSTSTAGSVSNQPQHF	NA	TRBJ1-5	NA	TRBV7-8
TGTGCCAGCAGCCGGACTAGCGGGGGGTACGAGCAGTACTTC	CASSRTSGGYEQYF	NA	TRBJ2-7	TRBD2	TRBV11-2
TGCGCCAGCAAATTTGGGGGGACCGGGGAGCTGTTTTTT	CASKFGGTGELFF	NA	TRBJ2-2	NA	TRBV10-2
TGCGCCAGCAGCGAGGGACAGGGCTACGAGCAGTACTTC	CASSEGQGYEQYF	NA	TRBJ2-7	TRBD1	TRBV10-1
TGTGCCAGCTCACCACTTGGCACACGCCAGACTGAGCCTACCACAGATACGCAGTATTTT	CASSPLGTRQTEPTTDTQYF	NA	TRBJ2-3	NA	TRBV18
TGTGCCAGCTTCTCAAGAGGGTACAATGAGCAGTTCTTC	CASFSRGYNEQFF	NA	TRBJ2-1	NA	TRBV18
TGTGCCAGCAGTAGCGACAGGGTTCGGTCTAACTATGGCTACACCTTC	CASSSDRVRSNYGYTF	few	TRBJ1-2	TRBD1	TRBV2
TGCAGCGTGCCGACAGGAGTGGAGACCCAGTACTTC	CSVPTGVETQYF	NA	TRBJ2-5	NA	TRBV29-1
TGTGCCAGCCGCCAAACTAGCGGGGGGGCCCTCGGGGGAAATGAGCAGTTCTTC	CASRQTSGGALGGNEQFF	NA	TRBJ2-1	TRBD2	TRBV7-2
TGTGCCAGTAGTATCGACTGGAATCAGCCCCAGCATTTT	CASSIDWNQPQHF	NA	TRBJ1-5	NA	TRBV19
TGTGCCAGCAGCTTAGGGCTGGGGCAGGGGGGCCCAGATACGCAGTATTTT	CASSLGLGQGGPDTQYF	few	TRBJ2-3	NA	TRBV7-8
TGCGCCAGCAGCACGGACTGGAGTACCACCGGGGAGCTGTTTTTT	CASSTDWSTTGELFF	NA	TRBJ2-2	NA	TRBV5-1
TGTGCCGGGGGCGACTATGGCTACACCTTC	CAGGDYGYTF	NA	TRBJ1-2	NA	TRBV30
TGTGCCAGCAGCGTAGTTCAGGGGGGCCAAGAGACCCAGTACTTC	CASSVVQGGQETQYF	NA	TRBJ2-5	NA	TRBV9
TGCGCCAGCAGCTTGGCCGGGACAGGAAGAACAGATACGCAGTATTTT	CASSLAGTGRTDTQYF	NA	TRBJ2-3	TRBD1	TRBV5-1
TGCGCCAGCAGCTTACAGGGGGAGAACTATGGCTACACCTTC	CASSLQGENYGYTF	few	TRBJ1-2	TRBD1	TRBV5-1
TGCGCCAGCAGCCAAGATCCCCCCGGCGGATCGCCCCAGCATTTT	CASSQDPPGGSPQHF	NA	TRBJ1-5	NA	TRBV4-1
TGTGCCAGCAGTGTGGGGAGGGGGACTAGCGGGATTAATGAGCAGTTCTTC	CASSVGRGTSGINEQFF	NA	TRBJ2-1	TRBD2	TRBV6-1
TGTGCCAGCAGCTTCAGGGCAACCTCCTACGAGCAGTACTTC	CASSFRATSYEQYF	once	TRBJ2-7	NA	TRBV11-1
TGCGCCAGCAGCCTTCCGGGACAGGGGAATGGCTACACCTTC	CASSLPGQGNGYTF	NA	TRBJ1-2	TRBD1	TRBV5-1
TGTGCCAGCAGCTTAGCGAAGGGACTAGCCTCGAATGAGCAGTTCTTC	CASSLAKGLASNEQFF	NA	TRBJ2-1	TRBD2	TRBV7-9
TGTGCCAGCAGTTACTCGGTAGACTCTGGAAACACCATATATTTT	CASSYSVDSGNTIYF	NA	TRBJ1-3	NA	TRBV6-5
TGTGCCAGCAGTTTAACAGGGCCTAACTATGGCTACACCTTC	CASSLTGPNYGYTF	NA	TRBJ1-2	NA	TRBV28
TGTGCCAGCAGCCAAACAGGGGGCGGCTACACCTTC	CASSQTGGGYTF	NA	TRBJ1-2	TRBD1	TRBV7-9
TGCGCCAGCAGCCAAGAGGGACAGAGCTCCTATAATTCACCCCTCCACTTT	CASSQEGQSSYNSPLHF	NA	TRBJ1-6	TRBD1	TRBV4-1
TGTGCCAGTAGTGAGAGTCCGGGTAACACTGAAGCTTTCTTT	CASSESPGNTEAFF	NA	TRBJ1-1	NA	TRBV19
TGTGCCAGCAGCTTCAGCGCGGGGGGCGGGAGAGAGACCCAGTACTTC	CASSFSAGGGRETQYF	NA	TRBJ2-5	TRBD2	TRBV7-9
TGTGCCACCGGACCGGGACAGGGGGTTCAGCCCCAGCATTTT	CATGPGQGVQPQHF	NA	TRBJ1-5	TRBD1	TRBV15
TGTGCCACCCGTGGACAGGGGAATGACTATGGCTACACCTTC	CATRGQGNDYGYTF	NA	TRBJ1-2	TRBD1	TRBV10-3
TGTGCCAGCAGCATGCCGGGACAGGGGCGGGACACTGAAGCTTTCTTT	CASSMPGQGRDTEAFF	NA	TRBJ1-1	TRBD1	TRBV5-6
TGTGCCAGCAGCCGCCCCGGGACAGGGGTTATAGGTGGCTACACCTTC	CASSRPGTGVIGGYTF	NA	TRBJ1-2	TRBD1	TRBV7-2
TGTGCCAGCTCACCAGACAGTAGCACTGAAGCTTTCTTT	CASSPDSSTEAFF	once	TRBJ1-1	NA	TRBV18
TGCAGCGTTGTGCGGGAGAACTCCTACGAGCAGTACTTC	CSVVRENSYEQYF	few	TRBJ2-7	TRBD2	TRBV29-1
TGTGCCAGCAGGATCCAGGGGGTTAGTGAAAAACTGTTTTTT	CASRIQGVSEKLFF	NA	TRBJ1-4	TRBD1	TRBV6-1
TGTGCCACCAGCCCTAGCGGGAGGCCCTACAATGAGCAGTTCTTC	CATSPSGRPYNEQFF	NA	TRBJ2-1	TRBD2	TRBV15